This TCR beta chain was captured by sequencing in a study of CD8+ T cells in alopecia areata (dated by TCRdb to between 2017 and 2018). In terms of the full investigation: Treated patients were enrolled in an open-label pilot trial of oral tofacitinib, 5 to 10 mg twice daily, for moderate-to-severe alopecia areata. Patients received tofacitinib for 6 to 18 months and were then followed off drug for 6 months to check for delayed response and recurrence. To study T cell clonal expansion in alopecia areata, the researchers applied high-throughput TCRbeta sequencing to both the C3H/HeJ mouse model and human patients. On the human side, TCRbeta sequencing was run on scalp tissue and on sorted CD4+ and CD8+ peripheral blood T cells from healthy controls and from alopecia areata patients with either patchy or totalis/universalis disease. Patients on tofacitinib were biopsied at baseline and after 4 and 24 weeks of treatment, and several of the patients also had a later scalp biopsy. Clonality in the scalp was compared among normal scalp (n=4), patchy alopecia areata scalp (n=8), and alopecia totalis/universalis scalp (n=8). RNA was extracted with the PAXgene miRNA kit for fixed scalp, the miRNeasy kit for PBMCs, and the RNeasy kit for mouse skin. immunoSEQ multiplex PCR using 35 Vbeta forward primers and 13 Jbeta reverse primers was used to amplify TCRbeta CDR3 regions.

The library was made by the immunoSEQ multiplex PCR assay. To provide template for TCR sequencing, every sample had RNA extracted and reverse transcribed into cDNA. First-strand cDNA was synthesized using SuperScript III with a 2:1 mix of oligo-dT and random hexamers. A synthetic immune receptor repertoire was used to gauge amplification bias, and whatever bias remained was removed computationally. The original methods were these. Raw reads were preprocessed to remove errors, and CDR3 was defined according to IMGT conventions as the region from the conserved cysteine to phenylalanine. Clonality was computed by normalizing Shannon entropy by log2 of the number of productive unique TCRs and subtracting the result from 1. Scalp TCRbeta sequences were cross-referenced with sorted blood CD4 and CD8 repertoires so that the CD4 or CD8 identity of scalp clones could be inferred. Imported from immuneACCESS, the table was reduced by TCRdb to in-frame sequences with V and J called. These copies leave out some clones; in studies compared against another copy, an unresolved V gene accounts for under half, and the cause of the remainder is not known. Clone size and the V and J calls come from that table; the DNA yielded D and trimming. Across this sample there are 110,000 to 150,000 clones, with under 60% seen only once. Under 7.5% of the sample rests with the top ten.

This clone came up a few times. Its antigen is currently not known. No much larger clone is present one base from it, and per-base qualities are unavailable. The germline V gene encodes CDR1 SEHNR and CDR2 FQNEAQ (reference sequence). The CDR3 measures 14 amino acids from cysteine to phenylalanine. Only the CDR3 DNA stays, 42 bases, in frame from base 1. Deletion took 6 bases off V and 3 bases off J, with a span of 14 bases between the germline ends. Overall study results and their limits: Compared with normal scalp, lesional scalp, particularly in alopecia totalis/universalis, had higher clonality and more expanded CD8+ clones, which suggests antigenic drive. TCR sequences shared between patients were less clear than in mice, possibly partly because of HLA diversity in the patient population. Unlike mouse skin, where gammadelta T cells dominate, normal human skin contains resident alphabeta T cells that get sequenced too, which complicates analysis of the scalp TCR repertoire.

The time point label, read with the paper, signifies: baseline before oral tofacitinib. From alopecia areata patients, peripheral blood was collected along with lesional scalp punch biopsies. PBMCs were separated by density centrifugation and stained for CD3, CD4 and CD8, after which CD4+ and CD8+ T cells were sorted on a FACSAria. This sequence uses TRBV7-9 and TRBJ1-1; the D gene is not confidently resolved. The receptor's source is a human donor with alopecia areata. The specimen comprised CD4+ T cells sorted from blood, sampled at week 0. The DNA reads as follows: TGTGCCAGCAGAGGTACAGCCAAGGACACTGAAGCTTTCTTT. Its product reads: CASRGTAKDTEAFF.